These 6 T cell receptor beta chains share one sample of origin, sequenced in a study of blood T cell repertoires in COVID-19. Sequenced by immunoSEQ multiplex PCR; TCRdb stores in-frame clones only, minus some. The data show 200,000 to 250,000 clones, approximately 81% seen once. Source material: peripheral blood. Receptors were obtained from a middle-aged man who had recovered from COVID-19.

V gene TRBV18 combines with J gene TRBJ2-5; 9 bases line up with TRBD1. Germline V gene data show CDR1 as KGHSH and CDR2 as LQKENI. The V segment lost 4 bases and the J segment 4 bases; nucleotides outside the gene matches: 4. The CDR3 is 14 amino acids. The CDR3 sequence is CASSLNRGPETQYF. DNA of the CDR3: TGTGCCAGCTCACTCAACAGGGGGCCAGAGACCCAGTACTTC. Full variable domain (remainder filled in from reference TRBV18 and TRBJ2-5): NAGVMQNPRHLVRRRGQEARLRCSPMKGHSHVYWYRQLPEEGLKFMVYLQKENIIDESGMPKERFSAEFPKEGPSILRIQQVVRGDSAAYFCASSLNRGPETQYFGPGTRLLVL.

This clone was recorded once. The chain is built from TRBV28 and TRBJ2-2; D is ambiguous. The CDR3 spans 18 residues. CDR1 is MDHEN and CDR2 is SYDVKM in the germline V gene. The V and J ends lost 3 bases and 5 bases respectively, with 22 bases between them. CDR3 region: CASSFSNRRQKATGELFF. Written as DNA, the CDR3 is TGTGCCAGCAGTTTTAGTAACCGCCGCCAAAAAGCTACCGGGGAGCTGTTTTTT.

The genes are TRBV10-3 and TRBJ2-3, with 10 bases identical to TRBD2. The V segment lost 6 bases and the J segment 6 bases; nucleotides outside the gene matches: 3. CDR1 ENHRY and CDR2 SYGVKD come from the germline V gene. The CDR3 length is 13 residues. As DNA, the CDR3 is TGTGCCATCAGCTTTAGCGGGAGGGATACGCAGTATTTT. Translated: CAISFSGRDTQYF.

The V and J genes are TRBV5-1 and TRBJ2-7; TRBD2 matches at 7 bases. V lost 0 bases to trimming and J lost 1 base; unmatched junction nucleotides: 4. Germline lookup yields CDR1 SGHRS and CDR2 YFSETQ. The length of the CDR3 is 15 residues. DNA for the CDR3: TGCGCCAGCAGCTTGGGGCGGGAGTGGTCCTACGAGCAGTACTTC. It specifies CASSLGREWSYEQYF.

For the CDR3, the DNA is TGTGCCAGCAATAGACTAGCGGGAGGGCCTGGGGAGACCCAGTACTTC. Amino acid sequence: CASNRLAGGPGETQYF. The genes are TRBV28 and TRBJ2-5; 14 bases match TRBD2. V was clipped by 7 bases and J by 5 bases; unmatched bases: 9. Germline V gene lookup returns CDR1 MDHEN and CDR2 SYDVKM. The CDR3 has 16 amino acids. Supplemented by reference TRBV28 and TRBJ2-5, the full variable domain reads DVKVTQSSRYLVKRTGEKVFLECVQDMDHENMFWYRQDPGLGLRLIYFSYDVKMKEKGDIPEGYSVSREKKERFSLILESASTNQTSMYLCASNRLAGGPGETQYFGPGTRLLVL.

The rearrangement joins TRBV5-1 to TRBJ2-7, with D possibly matching TRBD1 (6 bases). CDR3 size: 14 residues. V gave up 4 bases and J gave up 6 bases, with 17 bases separating them. Germline V CDR1 and CDR2: SGHRS, YFSETQ. DNA of the CDR3: TGCGCCAGCAGCCCCCAGGGGCTGTTCCGCGAGCAGTACTTC. Its translation is CASSPQGLFREQYF. Looking up the rest from reference TRBV5-1 and TRBJ2-7 gives the full variable domain: KAGVTQTPRYLIKTRGQQVTLSCSPISGHRSVSWYQQTPGQGLQFLFEYFSETQRNKGNFPGRFSGRQFSNSRSEMNVSTLELGDSALYLCASSPQGLFREQYFGPGTRLTVT.